Sequencing of this T cell receptor beta chain was carried out in a study of glioma-infiltrating T cells. Study-level results: Non-neoplastic patients had below-expected tissue-blood divergence, while all gliomas exceeded expectation.

Using RNA template, CDR3s of TCR alpha and beta were amplified with iRepertoire arm-PCR. From the multiplex PCR reads, TCRdb called clonotypes with MiXCR, one entry per CDR3 protein. The sample contains 44,000 or so distinct CDR3 sequences, 20% to 25% of which appear only once. In its sample, this clonotype was seen many times. Its antigen is still unknown. This CDR3 is 15 amino acids long. Germline loops: CDR1 SGHRS, CDR2 YFSETQ. Trimming pared 1 base from V and 9 bases from J, leaving 19 bases between. The V call is TRBV5-1, the J call TRBJ1-2; possibly TRBD1 for D (5 bases). The TCR comes from a human donor with low-grade glioma or glioblastoma, undergoing nonglioma brain surgery, or in good health (not recorded which). The material sequenced was glioma tissue, nonneoplastic brain tissue, or PBMCs (not recorded which). For the CDR3, the DNA is TGCGCCAGCAGCTTGAACCCGACAGAACGTATGAGCTACACCTTC. Its protein product is CASSLNPTERMSYTF.